Each of the 11 T cell receptor beta chains below was sequenced from the same sample in a study of cytomegalovirus exposure and HLA in healthy donors (dated by TCRdb to the late 2010s). Library generation was performed with the immunoSEQ multiplex PCR assay. The multiplex PCR relied on a mix of 60 forward primers for TCR Vbeta segments and 13 reverse primers for TCR Jbeta segments. TCRdb holds this immuneACCESS table with in-frame rearrangements only. Some clones are missing; in checked studies, unresolved V genes explain under half, and the rest has no known cause. The sample table records 160,000 or so clones; more than 75% of these occur just once. The top ten hold over 1.1% of the sample. Sequenced input: PBMCs. These receptors were taken from a male donor in good health and CMV-seronegative.

This clone turned up a few times. The chain is built from TRBV4-3 and TRBJ2-1; D might be TRBD2 (5 bases). This CDR3 is 15 amino acids long. Germline V CDR1 and CDR2: LGHNA, YSLEER. V was trimmed by 1 base and J by 7 bases, leaving 14 bases between them. The CDR3 nucleotides are TGCGCCAGCAGCCAAGTTGGTGGGAGAGTGAATGAGCAGTTCTTC. It yields the protein CASSQVGGRVNEQFF.

This clone turned up a few times. This chain joins TRBV30 and TRBJ2-7; 7 bases are a match to TRBD2. V was clipped by 3 bases and J by 6 bases; unmatched bases: 14. Germline loops: CDR1 GTSNPN, CDR2 SVGIG (reference sequence). There are 15 residues in the CDR3. The CDR3 DNA reads TGTGCCTGGAGGGGGGGAGCGGGAAGGGGCCGCGAGCAGTACTTC. Translation gives CAWRGGAGRGREQYF.

As for this clone: This specimen includes other DNA sequences encoding the same CDR3. This sequence joins TRBV7-9 and TRBJ2-1; 11 bases map to TRBD1. V shed 5 bases and J 7 bases; nucleotides not matched to a gene: 7. The CDR3 sequence is 15 residues long. Germline values: CDR1 SEHNR, CDR2 FQNEAQ (reference sequence). The CDR3: CASSPPGTGGNEQFF. CDR3 bases: TGTGCCAGCAGCCCCCCCGGGACAGGGGGGAATGAGCAGTTCTTC.

This chain connects TRBV11-2 to TRBJ2-5; D gene uncertain. Deletions cut 5 bases from V and 5 bases from J, with 15 bases between. Germline assignment: CDR1 SGHAT and CDR2 FQNNGV. This CDR3 has 14 amino acids. As DNA, the CDR3 is TGTGCCAGCAGCCCTGGGCCAGACCGTGAGACCCAGTACTTC. Translating it yields CASSPGPDRETQYF.

In nucleotides, the CDR3 is TGTGCCAGCAGCTTGGTATGGGCGGGAGAAGATACGCAGTATTTT. It is translated as CASSLVWAGEDTQYF. The chain carries TRBV5-4 and TRBJ2-3; 7 bases are a match to TRBD2. The ends lost 0 bases at V and 5 bases at J; junction bases unmatched: 6. The CDR3 covers 15 residues. Germline values: CDR1 SGHNT, CDR2 YYREEE (reference sequence).

This clone was recorded a few times. This chain joins TRBV4-1 and TRBJ2-5; 7 nucleotides match TRBD1. With V trimmed by 2 bases and J by 4 bases, 4 bases remained unmatched. The CDR3 is 14 residues long. The germline CDR1 and CDR2 sequences are MGHRA and YSYEKL. Here the CDR3 reads CASSQTTGTETQYF. CDR3 sequence (DNA): TGCGCCAGCAGCCAAACGACAGGGACAGAGACCCAGTACTTC.

The rearrangement links TRBV5-1 to TRBJ2-7; unclear D gene. CDR1 and CDR2 (germline): SGHRS, YFSETQ. V shed 0 bases and J shed 0 bases, with 10 bases lying between them. The CDR3 is made up of 15 amino acids. CDR3 amino acids: CASSLERRYSYEQYF. CDR3 DNA: TGCGCCAGCAGCTTGGAGCGTAGGTACTCCTACGAGCAGTACTTC.

The chain couples TRBV5-1 to TRBJ2-5, with D perhaps TRBD2 (6 bases). Trimming stripped 5 bases from V and 4 bases from J, with 9 bases between. Germline-derived CDR1 and CDR2 are SGHRS and YFSETQ. The CDR3 covers 12 residues. The CDR3 spells CASRVGGETQYF. The CDR3 DNA is TGCGCCAGCAGGGTGGGGGGAGAGACCCAGTACTTC.

The rearrangement links TRBV27 to TRBJ1-1; D is unresolved. Per germline, CDR1 MNHEY and CDR2 SMNVEV (reference sequence). This CDR3 comprises 14 residues. V lost 4 bases to trimming and J lost 4 bases, with 13 bases between them. The CDR3 coding sequence is TGTGCCAGCAGTTCAACCCGGGTGGGCACTGAAGCTTTCTTT. Translation gives CASSSTRVGTEAFF.

The chain combines TRBV25-1 with TRBJ2-3, with D hard to call. The CDR3 extends over 15 amino acids. Germline lookup yields CDR1 MGHDK and CDR2 SYGVNS. The V and J ends lost 2 bases and 0 bases respectively, with 9 bases between them. In DNA, the CDR3 is TGTGCCAGCAGTGAAGTGAAGACTAGCACAGATACGCAGTATTTT. Translation: CASSEVKTSTDTQYF.

This clone appeared a single time. The chain recombines TRBV5-4 with TRBJ2-2; D unresolved. The CDR3 totals 12 residues. V lost 2 bases, J lost 9 bases, and 8 bases lay in between. The germline gives CDR1 SGHNT, CDR2 YYREEE (reference sequence). CDR3 sequence (DNA): TGTGCCAGCAGCTTAGACTCGAGGGAGCTGTTTTTT. Its protein product is CASSLDSRELFF.